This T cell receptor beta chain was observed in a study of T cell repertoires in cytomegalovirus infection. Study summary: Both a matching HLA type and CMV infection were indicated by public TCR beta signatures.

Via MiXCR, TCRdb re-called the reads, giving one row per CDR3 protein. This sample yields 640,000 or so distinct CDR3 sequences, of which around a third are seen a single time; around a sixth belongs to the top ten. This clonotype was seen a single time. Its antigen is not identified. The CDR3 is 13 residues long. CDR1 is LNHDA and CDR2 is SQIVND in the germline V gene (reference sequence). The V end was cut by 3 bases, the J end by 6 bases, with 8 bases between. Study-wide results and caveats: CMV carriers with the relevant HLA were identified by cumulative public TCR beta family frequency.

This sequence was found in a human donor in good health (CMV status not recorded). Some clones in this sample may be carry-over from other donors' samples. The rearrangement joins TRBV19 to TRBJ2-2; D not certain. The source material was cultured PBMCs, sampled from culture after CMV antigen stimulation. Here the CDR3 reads CASSMTFSGELFF. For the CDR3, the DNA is TGTGCCAGTAGTATGACCTTCTCCGGGGAGCTGTTTTTT. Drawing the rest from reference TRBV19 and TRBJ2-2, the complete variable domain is DGGITQSPKYLFRKEGQNVTLSCEQNLNHDAMYWYRQDPGQGLRLIYYSQIVNDFQKGDIAEGYSVSREKKESFPLTVTSAQKNPTAFYLCASSMTFSGELFFGEGSRLTVL.